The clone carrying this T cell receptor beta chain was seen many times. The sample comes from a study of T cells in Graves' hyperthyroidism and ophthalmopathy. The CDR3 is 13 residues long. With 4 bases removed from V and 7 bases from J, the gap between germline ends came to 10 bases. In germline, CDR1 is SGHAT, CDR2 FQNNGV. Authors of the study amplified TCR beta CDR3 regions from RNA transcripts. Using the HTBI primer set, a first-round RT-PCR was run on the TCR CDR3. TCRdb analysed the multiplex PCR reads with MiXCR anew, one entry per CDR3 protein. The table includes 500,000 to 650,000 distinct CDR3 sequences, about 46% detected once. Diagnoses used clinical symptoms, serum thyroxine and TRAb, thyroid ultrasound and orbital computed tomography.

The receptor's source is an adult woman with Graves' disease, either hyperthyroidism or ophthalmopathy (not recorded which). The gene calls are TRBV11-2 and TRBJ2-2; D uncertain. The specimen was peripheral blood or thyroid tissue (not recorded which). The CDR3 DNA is TGTGCCAGCAGCTCCTTACGTTTCGGGGAGCTGTTTTTT. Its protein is CASSSLRFGELFF.